Following are 20 T cell receptor beta chains from one sample sequenced in a study of blood T cell repertoires in COVID-19. Measured with immunoSEQ multiplex PCR; TCRdb has only the in-frame clones, and not every one. This sample has 400,000 to 500,000 clones; 70% to 90% occur once, and the top ten carry 1.4%. Material: PBMCs or T cells enriched from blood (not recorded which). The origin of the receptors is a woman aged 18-29 years who had been exposed to COVID-19.

V usage is TRBV29-1 and J usage is TRBJ1-1, with D unresolved. The CDR3 loop spans 13 amino acids. Germline assignment: CDR1 SQVTM and CDR2 ANQGSEA. The germline V and J ends were trimmed by 3 bases and 0 bases, with 8 bases remaining between them. Written as DNA, the CDR3 is TGCAGCGTTGACGGTACGATGAACACTGAAGCTTTCTTT. Amino acid sequence: CSVDGTMNTEAFF.

The rearrangement links TRBV6-2 or TRBV6-3 to TRBJ1-1; the D is unclear. Germline-derived CDR1 and CDR2 are MNHEY and SVGEGT. The CDR3 sequence is 12 residues long. Trimming pared 2 bases from V and 5 bases from J, leaving 6 bases between. Here the CDR3 reads CASSYIGTEAFF. CDR3 DNA: TGTGCCAGCAGTTACATCGGTACTGAAGCTTTCTTT.

The V gene is TRBV29-1, the J gene TRBJ1-2, with 10 positions matching TRBD1. CDR3 size: 14 residues. CDR1 SQVTM and CDR2 ANQGSEA come from the germline V gene. Trimming took 6 bases from V and 5 from J; bases not matched to a gene: 9. The CDR3 sequence: CSVVSGQGIYGYTF. In DNA, the CDR3 is TGCAGCGTGGTCTCGGGACAGGGGATATATGGCTACACCTTC. Looking up the rest from reference TRBV29-1 and TRBJ1-2 gives the full variable domain: SAVISQKPSRDICQRGTSLTIQCQVDSQVTMMFWYRQQPGQSLTLIATANQGSEATYESGFVIDKFPISRPNLTFSTLTVSNMSPEDSSIYLCSVVSGQGIYGYTFGSGTRLTVV.

V and J are TRBV5-5 and TRBJ1-2; D may be TRBD1 (6 bases). Germline-derived CDR1 and CDR2 are SGHKS and YYEKEE (reference sequence). The CDR3 totals 14 residues. Trimming cost V 4 bases and J 4 bases, with 14 bases left between them. The CDR3 spells CASSGGLQGYGYTF. CDR3 sequence (DNA): TGTGCCAGCAGCGGGGGTTTACAGGGCTATGGCTACACCTTC.

The chain carries TRBV15 and TRBJ2-6; the match to TRBD1 covers 7 bases. V shed 0 bases, J shed 2 bases, and the junction held 13 bases outside the gene matches. From germline, CDR1 is LNHNV and CDR2 YYDKDF (reference sequence). CDR3 length equals 20 residues. The CDR3 spells CATSRDLGTGAGTGANVLTF. CDR3 DNA sequence: TGTGCCACCAGCAGAGATCTGGGAACAGGGGCGGGCACTGGGGCCAACGTCCTGACTTTC. The full variable domain, rest sourced from reference TRBV15 and TRBJ2-6, is DAMVIQNPRYQVTQFGKPVTLSCSQTLNHNVMYWYQQKSSQAPKLLFHYYDKDFNNEADTPDNFQSRRPNTSFCFLDIRSPGLGDTAMYLCATSRDLGTGAGTGANVLTFGAGSRLTVL.

This chain links TRBV14 with TRBJ2-3, with TRBD1 matching 9 bases. V was clipped by 5 bases and J by 0 bases; unmatched bases: 6. The CDR3 consists of 16 residues. Germline loops: CDR1 SGHDN, CDR2 FVKESK. The CDR3 nucleotides are TGTGCCAGCAGCAAACTACAGGGGGCTAGCACAGATACGCAGTATTTT. It specifies CASSKLQGASTDTQYF.

As DNA, the CDR3 is TGTGCCAGCAGTTTATCCGGGACTAGTACCGGGGAGCTGTTTTTT. Amino acids: CASSLSGTSTGELFF. V usage is TRBV27 and J usage is TRBJ2-2; 8 nucleotides agree with TRBD2. This CDR3 contains 15 residues. CDR1 and CDR2 (germline): MNHEY, SMNVEV (reference sequence). V trimming: 0 bases; J trimming: 5 bases; junction bases outside the gene matches: 2.

This rearrangement joins TRBV5-6 to TRBJ2-1; the match to TRBD2 covers 11 bases. Germline CDR1 is SGHDT and CDR2 is YYEEEE. V shed 3 bases, J shed 6 bases, and the junction held 11 bases outside the gene matches. There are 17 residues in the CDR3. The CDR3 protein is CASSSEGGLAGSNEQFF. For the CDR3, the DNA is TGTGCCAGCAGCTCCGAAGGTGGACTAGCGGGTTCCAATGAGCAGTTCTTC.

V usage is TRBV24-1 and J usage is TRBJ2-2; TRBD1 aligns across 7 bases. The V gene's germline CDR1 is KGHDR and CDR2 SFDVKD. This CDR3 region has 12 residues. With 10 bases clipped from V and 5 bases from J, the junction kept 3 bases outside the gene matches. CDR3 in amino acids: CATARGTGELFF. As DNA, the CDR3 is TGTGCCACGGCCAGGGGGACCGGGGAGCTGTTTTTT.

This rearrangement joins TRBV28 to TRBJ1-5; D is undetermined. Germline V CDR1 and CDR2: MDHEN, SYDVKM. V was cut by 3 bases and J by 2 bases, with 2 bases left in between. This CDR3 contains 12 residues. The CDR3 loop is CASSFGNQPQHF. The CDR3 DNA sequence: TGTGCCAGCAGTTTCGGCAATCAGCCCCAGCATTTT.

This sequence joins TRBV7-2 and TRBJ1-3; D might be TRBD1 (5 bases). CDR3 length: 15 residues. Germline CDR1 reads SGHTA; CDR2 reads FQGNSA. V was shortened by 5 bases and J by 2 bases, with 13 bases between the two germline ends. In DNA, the CDR3 is TGTGCCAGCAGCGCCAACCAGGGTGCTGGAAACACCATATATTTT. This codes for CASSANQGAGNTIYF. The full variable domain, rest sourced from reference TRBV7-2 and TRBJ1-3, is GAGVSQSPSNKVTEKGKDVELRCDPISGHTALYWYRQSLGQGLEFLIYFQGNSAPDKSGLPSDRFSAERTGGSVSTLTIQRTQQEDSAVYLCASSANQGAGNTIYFGEGSWLTVV.

The genes are TRBV11-3 and TRBJ2-1; D is perhaps TRBD1 (6 bases). V lost 5 bases, J lost 10 bases, and 9 bases lay in between. Looked up from germline, CDR1 is SGHNT and CDR2 is YENEEA. CDR3 length equals 11 residues. The CDR3 sequence is CASSADSEQFF. CDR3 coding DNA: TGTGCCAGCAGCGCGGACAGCGAGCAGTTCTTC. The whole variable domain, filled in from reference TRBV11-3 and TRBJ2-1, reads EAGVVQSPRYKIIEKKQPVAFWCNPISGHNTLYWYLQNLGQGPELLIRYENEEAVDDSQLPKDRFSAERLKGVDSTLKIQPAELGDSAVYLCASSADSEQFFGPGTRLTVL.

The rearrangement uses TRBV5-3 and TRBJ2-3; TRBD2 matches 8 bases. TRBV5-3 belongs to the ORF category, with a function that is uncertain. The CDR3 is 17 amino acids. With V trimmed by 2 bases and J by 2 bases, 10 bases remained unmatched. CDR3 region: CARSFRPLAVNTDTQYF. CDR3 sequence (DNA): TGTGCCAGAAGCTTTCGGCCACTAGCGGTAAACACAGATACGCAGTATTTT.

The J gene is TRBJ2-7, the V gene TRBV7-9; D unclear. The CDR3 extends over 12 amino acids. Germline V gene lookup returns CDR1 SEHNR and CDR2 FQNEAQ (reference sequence). The V and J ends lost 8 bases and 0 bases respectively, with 8 bases between them. The CDR3 DNA is TGTGCCAGCTTAGTTTACTCCTACGAGCAGTACTTC. Its protein product is CASLVYSYEQYF.

The chain uses TRBV5-1 and TRBJ1-4; D uncertain. This CDR3 comprises 15 residues. Per germline, CDR1 SGHRS and CDR2 YFSETQ. V was shortened by 0 bases and J by 8 bases, with 14 bases between the two germline ends. CDR3: CASSLAGEGREKLFF. DNA for the CDR3: TGCGCCAGCAGCTTGGCCGGGGAGGGTCGAGAAAAACTGTTTTTT.

This clone has a single count. The rearrangement links TRBV18 to TRBJ2-5; 11 positions agree with TRBD1. J was trimmed by 5 bases and V by 1 base; bases with no gene match: 6. The CDR3 runs 16 residues. Germline V gives CDR1 KGHSH, CDR2 LQKENI. DNA of the CDR3: TGTGCCAGCTCACCACGTCGGACAGGGGGCTTGGAGACCCAGTACTTC. Its protein product is CASSPRRTGGLETQYF.

V usage is TRBV6-2 or TRBV6-3 and J usage is TRBJ2-5; TRBD1 matches at 8 bases. This CDR3 is built from 14 residues. Germline V gene data show CDR1 as MNHEY and CDR2 as SVGEGT. V lost 5 bases and J lost 4; bases outside the gene matches: 6. The CDR3 DNA is TGTGCCAGCAGTCCATACGACAGGGGAGAGACCCAGTACTTC. Translated, it gives CASSPYDRGETQYF.

This sequence joins TRBV7-3 and TRBJ1-1; D remains ambiguous. Germline V gene sequence: CDR1 SGHTA, CDR2 FQGTGA. V was trimmed by 1 base and J by 4 bases, leaving 16 bases between them. CDR3 length: 16 amino acids. DNA of the CDR3: TGTGCCAGCAGCTTAAATCCGCCGGGAGTAGGCACTGAAGCTTTCTTT. Translating it yields CASSLNPPGVGTEAFF.

This clone showed up just once. The CDR3: CASSPGPSGVHDTQYF. The CDR3 nucleotides are TGTGCCAGCAGCCCCGGACCTAGCGGGGTGCACGATACGCAGTATTTT. J is TRBJ2-3 and V is TRBV28, with 9 bases identical to TRBD2. The ends lost 6 bases at V and 6 bases at J; junction bases unmatched: 13. The germline V gene encodes CDR1 MDHEN and CDR2 SYDVKM. The CDR3 runs to 16 residues.

The chain is built from TRBV5-5 and TRBJ2-5; 8 nucleotides line up with TRBD1. Germline trimming cut 6 bases from V and 5 bases from J; bases unmatched to any gene: 12. Germline CDR1 is SGHKS and CDR2 is YYEKEE (reference sequence). The length of the CDR3 is 15 residues. The CDR3 loop reads CASTGQATLGETQYF. DNA of the CDR3: TGTGCCAGCACGGGACAGGCGACCCTGGGGGAGACCCAGTACTTC. Complete variable domain (other parts from reference TRBV5-5 and TRBJ2-5): DAGVTQSPTHLIKTRGQQVTLRCSPISGHKSVSWYQQVLGQGPQFIFQYYEKEERGRGNFPDRFSARQFPNYSSELNVNALLLGDSALYLCASTGQATLGETQYFGPGTRLLVL.